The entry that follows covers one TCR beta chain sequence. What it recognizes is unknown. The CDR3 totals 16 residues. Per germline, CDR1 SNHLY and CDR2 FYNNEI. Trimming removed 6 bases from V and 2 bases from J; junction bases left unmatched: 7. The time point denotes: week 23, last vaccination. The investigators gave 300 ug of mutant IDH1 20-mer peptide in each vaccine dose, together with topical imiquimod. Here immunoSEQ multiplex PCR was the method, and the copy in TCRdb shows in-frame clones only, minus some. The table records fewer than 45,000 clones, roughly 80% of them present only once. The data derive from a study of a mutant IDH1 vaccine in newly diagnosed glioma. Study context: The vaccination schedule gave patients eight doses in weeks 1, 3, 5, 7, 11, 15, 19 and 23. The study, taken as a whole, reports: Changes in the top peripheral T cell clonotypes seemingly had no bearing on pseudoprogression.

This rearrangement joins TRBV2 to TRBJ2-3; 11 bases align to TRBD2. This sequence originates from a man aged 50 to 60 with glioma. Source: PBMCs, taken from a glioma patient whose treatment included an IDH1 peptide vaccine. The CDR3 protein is CASRLTSGDYTDTQYF. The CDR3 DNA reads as TGTGCCAGCAGATTGACTAGCGGGGATTACACAGATACGCAGTATTTT.